The subject of this entry is one T cell receptor beta chain. Its antigen is currently unknown. The assay was immunoSEQ multiplex PCR, and TCRdb's table has in-frame clones only and misses some. The sample records tens of thousands of clones, roughly 94% being singletons. Between the trimmed V and J ends, which lost 5 bases and 6 bases, there was a span of 12 bases. This CDR3 comprises 13 residues. The V gene's germline CDR1 is SEHNR and CDR2 FQNEAQ (reference sequence). This sample was taken from a study of human thymus T cells. Study outcomes and limitations: Within thymic and blood repertoires, V and J gene usage appeared to be biased.

Specimen: blood. The source is a boy under two years old with a congenital heart defect but otherwise immunologically healthy. This sequence joins TRBV7-9 and TRBJ2-3; D uncertain. CDR3: CASSVDPADTQYF. The CDR3 DNA reads as TGTGCCAGCAGCGTAGACCCGGCGGATACGCAGTATTTT.